This is a list of T cell receptor beta chains from one sample in a study of response to subunit inactivated influenza vaccine. TCRdb re-derived calls from the RT-PCR reads in MiXCR, one entry per CDR3 protein. The sample lists some 480,000 distinct CDR3 sequences, roughly 9.7% occurring once. The source material was PBMCs from blood, sampled roughly 45 days after vaccination. These receptors originate from a man in his fifties who received an inactivated influenza vaccine. Each CDR3 is given with its conserved first and last residue. A D gene is named only where the DNA matches it firmly. Some rows mark clone size as missing; the rest say once, few, many or name a class of expanded clone.

>-|TRBD1|TRBV4-3|TRBJ2-1
TGCGCCAGCAGCCAAGCAGGGGGATATGAGCAGTTCTTC
CASSQAGGYEQFF
>-|-|TRBV13|TRBJ1-2
TGTGCCAGCAGCTTAGACACTCCATATGGCTACACCTTC
CASSLDTPYGYTF
>many|TRBD1|TRBV5-1|TRBJ2-4
TGCGCCAGCAGCCCAACGGACAGGGCCAAAAACATTCAGTACTTC
CASSPTDRAKNIQYF
>few|TRBD1|TRBV12-3/TRBV12-4|TRBJ1-6
TGTGCCAGCAGTCCCGGGACAGGAGCTAGAAATTCACCCCTCCACTTT
CASSPGTGARNSPLHF
>few|-|TRBV4-1|TRBJ2-7
TGCGCCAGCAGCCCGCAAGAGAGGGGGGCTTACTACGAGCAGTACTTC
CASSPQERGAYYEQYF
>few|-|TRBV12-3/TRBV12-4|TRBJ2-6
TGTGCCAGCAGTTCCTCTGACTTAGGCCTCTCTGGGGCCAACGTCCTGACTTTC
CASSSSDLGLSGANVLTF
>few|TRBD1|TRBV4-3|TRBJ2-5
TGCGCCAGCAGCCAAGTCTACGGGACAGGCCAAGAGACCCAGTACTTC
CASSQVYGTGQETQYF
>-|TRBD2|TRBV7-2|TRBJ2-7
TGTGCCAGCAGCCTGGGACTAGAGCTTTACGAGCAGTACTTC
CASSLGLELYEQYF
>-|-|TRBV7-2|TRBJ2-6
TGTGCCAGCAGCTTAGAAATGGGGCCTGGGGCCAACGTCCTGACTTTC
CASSLEMGPGANVLTF
>-|-|TRBV11-2|TRBJ2-6
TGTGCCAGCAGCTTAGGGCAGGGCTGGCCTGGGGCCAACGTCCTGACTTTC
CASSLGQGWPGANVLTF
>few|-|TRBV9|TRBJ2-3
TGTGCCAGCAGCGTAAGGGGGGCGCGAATCGGCACAGATACGCAGTATTTT
CASSVRGARIGTDTQYF
>few|TRBD2|TRBV7-2|TRBJ2-7
TGTGCCAGCAGCTTTATAGCGGGGTCCTTCGGAAAGTACTTC
CASSFIAGSFGKYF
>many|-|TRBV12-3/TRBV12-4|TRBJ2-7
TGTGCCAGCAGTTTTGTGGGGATCGAGCAGTACTTC
CASSFVGIEQYF
>-|TRBD1|TRBV12-3/TRBV12-4|TRBJ1-4
TGTGCCAGCAGTTTCAACAGGGGCCCGGGAAAACTGTTTTTT
CASSFNRGPGKLFF
>many|-|TRBV6-2/TRBV6-3|TRBJ2-1
TGTGCCAGCAGTTACCCCCGGGACAACTCCTACAATGAGCAGTTCTTC
CASSYPRDNSYNEQFF
>-|-|TRBV4-2|TRBJ2-7
TGTGCCAGCAGCCAAGATCTCCAAAGCTCCTACGAGCAGTACTTC
CASSQDLQSSYEQYF
>-|-|TRBV5-1|TRBJ2-7
TGCGCCAGCAGCGACCTCCAGGGCTACGAGCAGTACTTC
CASSDLQGYEQYF
>-|TRBD1|TRBV7-2|TRBJ1-2
TGTGCCAGCAGCTCGGGACAGGGTGATGGCTACACCTTC
CASSSGQGDGYTF
>many|-|TRBV7-2|TRBJ2-2
TGTGCCAGCAGCTTAGTTGGGACGGCTAACACCGGGGAGCTGTTTTTT
CASSLVGTANTGELFF
>many|TRBD1|TRBV29-1|TRBJ2-7
TGCAGCGTTGACGTTACAGGGGGCGACTACGAGCAGTACTTC
CSVDVTGGDYEQYF
>-|TRBD2|TRBV7-2|TRBJ2-5
TGTGCCAGCAGCAAACGGGAGGAAGAGACCCAGTACTTC
CASSKREEETQYF
>many|-|TRBV29-1|TRBJ2-3
TGCAGCGTTGTCTGGGCCCTCACAGATACGCAGTATTTT
CSVVWALTDTQYF
>-|TRBD2|TRBV20-1|TRBJ2-1
TGCAGTGCGACACTAGCGGGAGTCTACAATGAGCAGTTCTTC
CSATLAGVYNEQFF
>-|-|TRBV2|TRBJ2-3
TGTGCCAGCAGTGACAGTCTGTATCCCACAGATACGCAGTATTTT
CASSDSLYPTDTQYF
>-|-|TRBV29-1|TRBJ2-3
TGCAGCTCCTGGGGAGGGGGGGTAACAGATACGCAGTATTTT
CSSWGGGVTDTQYF
>few|-|TRBV20-1|TRBJ1-2
TGCAGTGCTAGATCTTCGCGGCAGTACTATGGCTACACCTTC
CSARSSRQYYGYTF
>few|-|TRBV7-8|TRBJ2-2
TGTGCCAGCAGCTTAGGCAGACTTGGTGACACCGGGGAGCTGTTTTTT
CASSLGRLGDTGELFF
>-|TRBD2|TRBV9|TRBJ2-3
TGTGCCAGCAGCGTAGGGATGGCGGGAGGAAGGTATGATACGCAGTATTTT
CASSVGMAGGRYDTQYF
>many|-|TRBV4-2|TRBJ2-1
TGTGCCAGCAGCCAAGATCCAGCGGATAGCTCCTACAATGAGCAGTTCTTC
CASSQDPADSSYNEQFF
>-|-|TRBV10-3|TRBJ2-1
TGTGCCATCAGTGAGTCGATGGTTCGTGGGTATCAGGCCAATGAGCAGTTCTTC
CAISESMVRGYQANEQFF
>few|-|TRBV12-3/TRBV12-4|TRBJ1-1
TGTGCCAGCAGTTTAGGGGGGCTCACTGAAGCTTTCTTT
CASSLGGLTEAFF
>few|-|TRBV27|TRBJ2-1
TGTGCCAGCAGTTTATACCCCTGGAATGAGCAGTTCTTC
CASSLYPWNEQFF
>few|-|TRBV20-1|TRBJ2-7
TGCAGTGCCTTAGGGGGGGGCCCGAACGAGCAGTACTTC
CSALGGGPNEQYF
>many|-|TRBV7-8|TRBJ2-5
TGTGCCAGCAGCTTAGCGTGGGGCAAAGGGACCCAGTACTTC
CASSLAWGKGTQYF
>-|-|TRBV25-1|TRBJ1-1
TGTGCCAGCAGTGAAACCTACGGGGGGCTCACTGAAGCTTTCTTT
CASSETYGGLTEAFF
>few|-|TRBV24-1|TRBJ2-1
TGTGCCACCAGTGATTTCAAGAGCAATGAGCAGTTCTTC
CATSDFKSNEQFF